This T cell receptor (beta chain) was identified in a study of cytomegalovirus exposure and HLA in healthy donors. For the study at large: A subsequent analysis reported that the roughly 120 validation repertoires were produced on the same platform that had also been used for the roughly 700 first-cohort repertoires.

A note on this clone: Its antigen remains unidentified.

General study results and limits: There were around 160 TCR beta chains listed as cytomegalovirus-associated.

Trimming took 3 bases from V and 5 from J; bases not matched to a gene: 6. Germline V gene sequence: CDR1 SGHAT, CDR2 FQNNGV. This CDR3 is 15 amino acids long. Data came from immunoSEQ multiplex PCR; TCRdb stores just in-frame clones and leaves some out. This table holds around 190,000 clones, roughly 82% found once. The J gene is TRBJ2-7, the V gene TRBV11-2; 11 positions match TRBD2. This sequence was found in a woman between 18 and 29 years old in good health and CMV-seronegative. Sequencing input: PBMCs. The CDR3 nucleotides read TGTGCCAGCAGCTTTAGCGGGAGGGCCGTGGACGAGCAGTACTTC. Residues: CASSFSGRAVDEQYF.